This TCR beta chain was profiled in a study of T cells in Graves' hyperthyroidism and ophthalmopathy. As concerns this clonotype: A much larger clone differs by one base, so this may be a read error. Given the absence of the conserved phenylalanine or tryptophan at the CDR3 end, a read error is likely.

Trimming left V 4 bases short and J 4 bases short, with 10 bases between. The CDR3 runs to 13 residues. Germline-derived CDR1 and CDR2 are MNHEY and SMNVEV (reference sequence). TCR beta CDR3 regions were amplified from RNA. HTBI primers were employed in a first-round RT-PCR of the TCR CDR3. TCRdb re-called the multiplex PCR reads through MiXCR, storing one row per CDR3 protein. Among about 570,000 distinct CDR3 sequences listed, 14% were seen once. The origin of this receptor is a middle-aged woman with Graves' hyperthyroidism. The sequenced material came from blood. The rearrangement links TRBV27 to TRBJ1-2; no reliable D call. The CDR3: CASSSIKGYGYTS. DNA for the CDR3: TGTGCCAGCAGTTCAATCAAGGGCTATGGCTACACCTCC.